This T cell receptor beta chain is drawn from a study of blood T cell repertoires in COVID-19. Clones were sequenced by immunoSEQ multiplex PCR, and TCRdb holds only the in-frame ones, with some missing. The sample consists of around 110,000 clones, around nine tenths of them appearing once. This receptor was obtained from a woman aged 25 to 39 with acute or convalescent COVID-19. The sample was peripheral blood.

CDR3 DNA: TGTGCCAGCAGTTTACACAGGAGATACGAGCAGTACTTC. Translating gives CASSLHRRYEQYF. The rearrangement links TRBV28 to TRBJ2-7, with D possibly TRBD1 on 5 matching bases. The germline V gene encodes CDR1 MDHEN and CDR2 SYDVKM. The CDR3 has 13 amino acids. Trimming took 2 bases from V and 4 from J, leaving 9 bases between them.